This entry lists 7 T cell receptor beta chains sequenced from one sample in a study of early T cells in non-severe SARS-CoV-2 infection. TCRdb re-called the 5' RACE reads with MiXCR, one entry per CDR3 protein. The table lists 55,000 to 75,000 distinct CDR3 sequences, approximately 8% of them singletons, with approximately 3.1% in the top ten. The sequenced sample consisted of whole blood. Every receptor here comes from an adult who was a healthcare worker with PCR-confirmed SARS-CoV-2 infection or an uninfected control (not recorded which).

This clonotype was seen only a few times. V gene TRBV2 combines with J gene TRBJ2-3; TRBD1 aligns across 10 bases. Per the germline V gene, CDR1 is SNHLY and CDR2 is FYNNEI. The CDR3 has 16 residues. V lost 2 bases and J lost 8; bases outside the gene matches: 10. This CDR3 is CASSERDRGALGTQYF. CDR3 bases: TGTGCCAGCAGTGAACGGGACAGGGGTGCTTTGGGTACGCAGTATTTT.

This rearrangement joins TRBV20-1 to TRBJ2-7; TRBD2 is a possible D gene (6 bases). With 0 bases removed from V and 4 bases from J, the gap between germline ends came to 16 bases. Germline CDR1 DFQATT, CDR2 SNEGSKA (reference sequence). The CDR3 extends over 15 amino acids. The CDR3 coding sequence is TGCAGTGCTAGAGATCAGAGCGGGCAACGGTACGAGCAGTACTTC. It specifies CSARDQSGQRYEQYF.

The chain links TRBV5-8 to TRBJ2-3; 10 nucleotides match TRBD1. Germline lookup yields CDR1 SGHTS and CDR2 YDEGEE. The V gene end was trimmed by 4 bases and the J gene end by 4 bases; junction bases not matched to a gene: 12. The CDR3 runs to 17 residues. The CDR3 region is CASSAGTGEGPADTQYF. The CDR3 DNA is TGTGCCAGCAGCGCCGGGACAGGGGAGGGTCCGGCAGATACGCAGTATTTT.

This clonotype was picked up one time. The rearrangement links TRBV20-1 to TRBJ2-1; 9 bases line up with TRBD2. The length of the CDR3 is 15 residues. V lost 0 bases, J lost 3 bases, and 3 bases stayed unmatched. CDR1 DFQATT and CDR2 SNEGSKA come from the germline V gene (reference sequence). For the CDR3, the DNA is TGCAGTGCTAGAGATAGGCGGGAGGGCTACAATGAGCAGTTCTTC. The encoded protein is CSARDRREGYNEQFF.

This clonotype has a count of ten or more. The chain links TRBV4-1 to TRBJ2-5; 7 nucleotides agree with TRBD1. The CDR3 extends over 16 amino acids. Germline V gene data show CDR1 as MGHRA and CDR2 as YSYEKL. J gave up 10 bases and V 0 bases, and 14 bases lay outside the gene matches. CDR3 DNA: TGCGCCAGCAGCCAAGATCCCGTGAGGGGGCGCGAGGTCCAGTACTTC. Encoded protein: CASSQDPVRGREVQYF.

This clonotype was counted at least ten times. The CDR3 protein is CAIGRDTQYF. DNA for the CDR3: TGTGCCATCGGGAGAGATACGCAGTATTTT. The gene calls are TRBV28 and TRBJ2-3, with D possibly TRBD2 on 6 matching bases. Germline lookup yields CDR1 MDHEN and CDR2 SYDVKM. Trimming shortened V by 10 bases and J by 5 bases, and 7 bases separated the two germline ends. The CDR3 extends over 10 amino acids.

This rearrangement joins TRBV2 to TRBJ2-2; D is undetermined. The CDR3 totals 16 residues. Germline CDR1 is SNHLY and CDR2 is FYNNEI. Trimming left V 5 bases short and J 7 bases short, with 20 bases between. CDR3 region: CASSPHPGANGGELFF. Here the CDR3 DNA reads TGTGCCAGCAGTCCTCATCCAGGTGCGAACGGCGGGGAGCTGTTTTTT.